This paragraph reports one T cell receptor (beta chain). What it binds is unknown. This entry belongs to a study of T cell responses to AZD1222 COVID-19 vaccine. The germline V gene has CDR1 SNHLY and CDR2 FYNNEI. This CDR3 comprises 14 residues. Trimming took 1 base from V and 8 from J, leaving 11 bases between them. General study results and limits: CD4 TCRs covered the whole spike, strongest at regions 160-218 and 743-854. Repertoire sampling was restricted to post-peak T cell response timepoints.

Only in-frame clones appear in the TCRdb table, and some are missing; sequencing was by immunoSEQ multiplex PCR. Of more than 65,000 clones listed, roughly 80% are singletons. Sample: peripheral blood, taken 28 days after the second AZD1222 dose. This sequence joins TRBV2 and TRBJ1-4; no clear D. This sequence originates from an adult who received the AZD1222 COVID-19 vaccine. The CDR3 DNA reads TGTGCCAGCAGTGAAGGAGGGAGGTTCGAAAAACTGTTTTTT. Protein product: CASSEGGRFEKLFF.